Described below is a single TCR beta chain sequence and its context. Its specificity is unknown. This specimen belongs to a study of monozygotic twins with inflammatory bowel disease. Study conclusions and caveats: Immunosuppressive treatment differences may have increased patient repertoire variability. IBD patients exhibited fewer clonotypes shared with other individuals than healthy twins, particularly with disease activity.

TCRdb processed the 5' RACE reads again and assigns one entry to each CDR3 protein, with no DNA. This sample lists 200,000 to 250,000 distinct CDR3 sequences; its ten largest clones have about 8%. What was sequenced was blood. The receptor's source is a human donor with ulcerative colitis or Crohn's disease, or a healthy co-twin of an affected twin (not recorded which).

CDR3: CATSRDLGQSYEQYF. The chain recombines TRBV15 with TRBJ2-7; TCRdb's D gene call, TRBD1, goes unchecked for lack of DNA. Germline lookup yields CDR1 LNHNV and CDR2 YYDKDF (reference sequence). The CDR3 has 15 residues.